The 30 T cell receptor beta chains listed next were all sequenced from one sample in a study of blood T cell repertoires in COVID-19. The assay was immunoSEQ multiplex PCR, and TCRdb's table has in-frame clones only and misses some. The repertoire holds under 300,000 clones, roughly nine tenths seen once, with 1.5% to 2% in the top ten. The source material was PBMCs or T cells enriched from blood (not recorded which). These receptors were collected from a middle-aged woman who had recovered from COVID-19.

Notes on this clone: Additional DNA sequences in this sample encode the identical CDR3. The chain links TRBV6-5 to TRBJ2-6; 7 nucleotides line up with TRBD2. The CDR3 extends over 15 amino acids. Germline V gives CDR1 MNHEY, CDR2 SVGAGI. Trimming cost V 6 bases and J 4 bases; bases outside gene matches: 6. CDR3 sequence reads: CASRTGGSGANVLTF. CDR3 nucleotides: TGTGCCAGCAGGACGGGGGGATCAGGGGCCAACGTCCTGACTTTC.

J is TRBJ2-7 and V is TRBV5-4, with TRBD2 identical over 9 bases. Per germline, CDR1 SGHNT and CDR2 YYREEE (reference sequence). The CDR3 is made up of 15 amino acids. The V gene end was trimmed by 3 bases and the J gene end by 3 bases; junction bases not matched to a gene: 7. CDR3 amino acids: CASSSTSGSGYEQYF. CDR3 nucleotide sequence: TGTGCCAGCAGCTCGACTAGCGGCAGTGGCTACGAGCAGTACTTC.

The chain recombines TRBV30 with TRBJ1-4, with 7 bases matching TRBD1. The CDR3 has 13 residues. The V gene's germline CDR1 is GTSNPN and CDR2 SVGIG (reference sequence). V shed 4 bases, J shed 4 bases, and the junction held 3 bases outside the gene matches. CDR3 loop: CAWTTGYNEKLFF. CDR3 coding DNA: TGTGCCTGGACGACAGGGTATAATGAAAAACTGTTTTTT.

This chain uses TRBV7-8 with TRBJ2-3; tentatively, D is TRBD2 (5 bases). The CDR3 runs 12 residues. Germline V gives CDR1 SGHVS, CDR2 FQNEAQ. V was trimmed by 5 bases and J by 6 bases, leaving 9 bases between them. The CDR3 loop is CASSPRGDTQYF. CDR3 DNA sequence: TGTGCCAGCAGCCCCCGCGGGGATACGCAGTATTTT.

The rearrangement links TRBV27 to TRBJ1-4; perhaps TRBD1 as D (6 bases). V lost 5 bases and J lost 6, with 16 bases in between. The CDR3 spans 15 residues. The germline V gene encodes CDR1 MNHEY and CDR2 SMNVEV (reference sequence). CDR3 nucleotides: TGTGCCAGCAGTCTCTGGACAGTCAAAGATGAAAAACTGTTTTTT. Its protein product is CASSLWTVKDEKLFF.

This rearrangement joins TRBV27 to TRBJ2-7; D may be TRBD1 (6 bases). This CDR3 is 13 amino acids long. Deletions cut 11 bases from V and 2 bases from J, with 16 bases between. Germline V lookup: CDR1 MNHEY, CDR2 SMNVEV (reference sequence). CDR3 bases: TGTGCCTCCGCCCAGGGGACGGCCTACGAGCAGTACTTC. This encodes CASAQGTAYEQYF.

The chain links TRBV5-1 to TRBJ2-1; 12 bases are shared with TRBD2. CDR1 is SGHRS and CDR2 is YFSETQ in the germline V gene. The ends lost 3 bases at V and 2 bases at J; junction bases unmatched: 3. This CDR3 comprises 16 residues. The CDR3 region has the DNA TGCGCCAGCAGCTCCGGGACTAGCGGGCCCTACAATGAGCAGTTCTTC. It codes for CASSSGTSGPYNEQFF.

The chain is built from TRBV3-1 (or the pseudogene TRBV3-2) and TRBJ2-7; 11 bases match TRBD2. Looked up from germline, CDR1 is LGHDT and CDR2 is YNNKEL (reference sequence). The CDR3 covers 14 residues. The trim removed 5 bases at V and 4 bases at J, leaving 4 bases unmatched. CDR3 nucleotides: TGTGCCAGCAGCTCCACTAGCGGGAGTTACGAGCAGTACTTC. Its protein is CASSSTSGSYEQYF.

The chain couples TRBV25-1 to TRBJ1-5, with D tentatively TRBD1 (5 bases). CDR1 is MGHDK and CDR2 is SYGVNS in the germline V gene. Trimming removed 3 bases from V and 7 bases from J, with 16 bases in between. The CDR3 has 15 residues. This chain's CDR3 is CASSDPSGGDQPQHF. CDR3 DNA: TGTGCCAGCAGTGACCCCAGTGGGGGGGACCAGCCCCAGCATTTT.

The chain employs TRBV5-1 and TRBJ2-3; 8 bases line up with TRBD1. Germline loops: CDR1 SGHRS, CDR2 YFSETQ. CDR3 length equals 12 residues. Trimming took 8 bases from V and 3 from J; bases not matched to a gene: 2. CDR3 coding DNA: TGCGCCAGTAGACAGGGGACAGATACGCAGTATTTT. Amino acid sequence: CASRQGTDTQYF. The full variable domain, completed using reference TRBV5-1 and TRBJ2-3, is KAGVTQTPRYLIKTRGQQVTLSCSPISGHRSVSWYQQTPGQGLQFLFEYFSETQRNKGNFPGRFSGRQFSNSRSEMNVSTLELGDSALYLCASRQGTDTQYFGPGTRLTVL.

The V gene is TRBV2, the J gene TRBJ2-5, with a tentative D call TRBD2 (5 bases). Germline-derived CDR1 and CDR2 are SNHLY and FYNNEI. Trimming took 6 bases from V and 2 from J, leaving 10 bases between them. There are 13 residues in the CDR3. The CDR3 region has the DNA TGTGCCAGCAGCGCAGGACTGCAAGAGACCCAGTACTTC. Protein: CASSAGLQETQYF.

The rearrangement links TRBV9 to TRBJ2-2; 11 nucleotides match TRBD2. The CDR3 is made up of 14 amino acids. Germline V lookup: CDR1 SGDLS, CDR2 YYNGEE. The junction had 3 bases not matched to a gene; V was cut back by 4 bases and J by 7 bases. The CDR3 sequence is CASSSSGRVGELFF. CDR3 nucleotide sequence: TGTGCCAGCAGCAGTAGCGGGAGGGTCGGGGAGCTGTTTTTT.

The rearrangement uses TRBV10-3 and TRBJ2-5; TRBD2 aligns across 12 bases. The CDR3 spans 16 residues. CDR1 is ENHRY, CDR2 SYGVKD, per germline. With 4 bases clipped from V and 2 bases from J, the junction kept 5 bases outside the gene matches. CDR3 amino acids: CAISGLAGDGQETQYF. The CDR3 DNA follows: TGTGCCATCAGTGGACTAGCGGGGGATGGGCAAGAGACCCAGTACTTC.

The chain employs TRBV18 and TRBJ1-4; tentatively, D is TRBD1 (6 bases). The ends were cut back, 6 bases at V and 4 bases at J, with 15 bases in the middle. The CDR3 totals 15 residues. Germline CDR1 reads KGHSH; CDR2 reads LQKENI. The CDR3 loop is CASSPSDSINEKLFF. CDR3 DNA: TGTGCCAGCTCTCCATCGGACAGTATTAATGAAAAACTGTTTTTT.

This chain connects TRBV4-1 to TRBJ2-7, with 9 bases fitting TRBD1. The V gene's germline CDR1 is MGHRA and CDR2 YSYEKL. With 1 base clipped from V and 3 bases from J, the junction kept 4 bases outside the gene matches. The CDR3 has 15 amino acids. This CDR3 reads CASSQVPGQGYEQYF. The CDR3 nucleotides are TGCGCCAGCAGCCAAGTACCGGGACAGGGCTACGAGCAGTACTTC.

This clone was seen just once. CDR3 loop: CASSQVQGDTYEQYF. CDR3 DNA: TGCGCCAGCAGCCAAGTACAGGGCGATACCTACGAGCAGTACTTC. The rearrangement links TRBV4-1 to TRBJ2-7; tentatively, D is TRBD1 (6 bases). CDR3 length: 15 amino acids. V lost 1 base and J lost 2, with 12 bases in between. In germline, CDR1 is MGHRA, CDR2 YSYEKL.

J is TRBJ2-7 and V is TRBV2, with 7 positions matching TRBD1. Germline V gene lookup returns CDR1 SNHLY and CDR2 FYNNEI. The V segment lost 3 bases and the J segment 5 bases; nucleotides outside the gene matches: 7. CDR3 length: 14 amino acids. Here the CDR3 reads CASSDDREIHEQYF. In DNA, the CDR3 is TGTGCCAGCAGTGACGACAGGGAGATCCACGAGCAGTACTTC.

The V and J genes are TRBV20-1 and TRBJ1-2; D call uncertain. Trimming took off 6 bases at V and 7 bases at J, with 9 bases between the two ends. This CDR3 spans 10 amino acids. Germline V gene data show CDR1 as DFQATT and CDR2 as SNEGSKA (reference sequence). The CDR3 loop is CSAGLLGYTF. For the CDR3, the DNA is TGCAGTGCCGGGTTACTTGGCTACACCTTC.

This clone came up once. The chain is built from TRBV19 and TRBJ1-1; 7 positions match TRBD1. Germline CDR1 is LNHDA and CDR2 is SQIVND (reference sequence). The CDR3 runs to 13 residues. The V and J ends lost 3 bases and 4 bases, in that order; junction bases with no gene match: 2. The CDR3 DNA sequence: TGTGCCAGTAGTATCCCAGGGGGCACTGAAGCTTTCTTT. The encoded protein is CASSIPGGTEAFF.

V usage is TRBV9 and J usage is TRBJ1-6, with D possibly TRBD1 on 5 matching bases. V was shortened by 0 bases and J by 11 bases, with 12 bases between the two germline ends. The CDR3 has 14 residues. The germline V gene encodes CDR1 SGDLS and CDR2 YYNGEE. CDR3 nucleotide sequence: TGTGCCAGCAGCGTAGCTGACAAGGGGACACCCCTCCACTTT. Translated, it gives CASSVADKGTPLHF.

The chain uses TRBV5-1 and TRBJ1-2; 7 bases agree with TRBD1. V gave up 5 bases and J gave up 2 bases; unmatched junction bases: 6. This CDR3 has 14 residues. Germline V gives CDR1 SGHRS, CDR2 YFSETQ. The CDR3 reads CASRIEQGNYGYTF. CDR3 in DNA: TGCGCCAGCAGAATCGAACAGGGGAACTATGGCTACACCTTC.

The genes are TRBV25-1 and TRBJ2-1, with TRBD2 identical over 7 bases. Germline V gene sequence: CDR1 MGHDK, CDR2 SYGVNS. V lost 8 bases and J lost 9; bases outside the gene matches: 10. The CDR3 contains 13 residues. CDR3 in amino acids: CASGRTSFGEQFF. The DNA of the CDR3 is TGTGCCAGCGGACGGACTAGTTTCGGTGAGCAGTTCTTC.

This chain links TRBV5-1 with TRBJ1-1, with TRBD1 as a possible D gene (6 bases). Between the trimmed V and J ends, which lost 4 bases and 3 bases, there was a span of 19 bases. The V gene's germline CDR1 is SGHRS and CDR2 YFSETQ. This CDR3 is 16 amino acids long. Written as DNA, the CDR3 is TGCGCCAGCAGCGGCCGCGGGGGGCTACGGGACACTGAAGCTTTCTTT. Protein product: CASSGRGGLRDTEAFF.

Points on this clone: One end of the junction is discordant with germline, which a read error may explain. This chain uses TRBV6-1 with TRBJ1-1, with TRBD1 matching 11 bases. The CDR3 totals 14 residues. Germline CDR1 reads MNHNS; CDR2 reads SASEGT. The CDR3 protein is CASSEGRTGGVGGF. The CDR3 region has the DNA TGTGCCAGCAGTGAAGGAAGGACAGGGGGCGTGGGAGGTTTT.

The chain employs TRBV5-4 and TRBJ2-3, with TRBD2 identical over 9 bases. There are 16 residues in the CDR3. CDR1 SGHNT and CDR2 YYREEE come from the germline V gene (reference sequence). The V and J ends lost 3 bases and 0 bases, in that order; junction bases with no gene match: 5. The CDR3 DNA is TGTGCCAGCAGCTCCCGACTAGCGGATAGCACAGATACGCAGTATTTT. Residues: CASSSRLADSTDTQYF.

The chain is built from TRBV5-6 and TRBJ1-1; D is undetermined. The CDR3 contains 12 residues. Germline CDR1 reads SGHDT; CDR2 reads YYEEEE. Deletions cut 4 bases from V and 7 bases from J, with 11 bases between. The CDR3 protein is CASSEEPHEAFF. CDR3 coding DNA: TGTGCCAGCAGCGAGGAGCCGCATGAAGCTTTCTTT.

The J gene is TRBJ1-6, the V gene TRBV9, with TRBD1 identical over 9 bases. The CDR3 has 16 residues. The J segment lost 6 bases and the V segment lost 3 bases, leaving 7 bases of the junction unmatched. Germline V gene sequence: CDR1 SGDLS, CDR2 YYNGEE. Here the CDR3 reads CASSAQQGALNSPLHF. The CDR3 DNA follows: TGTGCCAGCAGCGCACAACAGGGGGCCCTTAATTCACCCCTCCACTTT.

The CDR3 sequence: CASSLAPGAGNTIYF. The CDR3 nucleotides are TGTGCCAGCAGCTTGGCGCCAGGGGCTGGAAACACCATATATTTT. The chain has TRBV5-5 and TRBJ1-3; TRBD1 is a possible D gene (6 bases). Germline V lookup: CDR1 SGHKS, CDR2 YYEKEE (reference sequence). The CDR3 runs 15 residues. V gave up 0 bases and J gave up 2 bases, with 9 bases separating them.

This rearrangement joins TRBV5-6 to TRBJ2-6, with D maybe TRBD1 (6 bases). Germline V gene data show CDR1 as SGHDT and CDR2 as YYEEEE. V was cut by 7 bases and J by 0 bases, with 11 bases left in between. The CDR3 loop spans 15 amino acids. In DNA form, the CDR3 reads TGTGCCAGCTACTTACAGGGCTCTGGGGCCAACGTCCTGACTTTC. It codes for CASYLQGSGANVLTF.

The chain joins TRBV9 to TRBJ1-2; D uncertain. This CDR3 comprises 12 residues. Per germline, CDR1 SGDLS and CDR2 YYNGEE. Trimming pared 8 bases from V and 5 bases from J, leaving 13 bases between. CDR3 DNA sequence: TGTGCCAGGCGGAGCAGAGGTTATGGCTACACCTTC. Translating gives CARRSRGYGYTF.